Sequencing of this TCR beta chain was carried out in a study of T cell repertoires in cytomegalovirus infection. TCRdb redid the calling of the reads with MiXCR, one entry per CDR3 protein. The top ten hold 5.5% to 6.5% of the sample, which has 200,000 to 300,000 distinct CDR3 sequences, 6.5% seen once. This CDR3 has 16 residues. With 7 bases clipped from V and 2 bases from J, the junction kept 6 bases outside the gene matches. CDR1 is SQVTM, CDR2 ANQGSEA, per germline. In this sample, this clonotype turned up a few times. Material for sequencing was PBMCs. This chain links TRBV29-1 with TRBJ2-2, with 14 bases fitting TRBD2. This clonotype was sampled from a human donor in good health (CMV status not recorded). Some clones in this sample may be carry-over from other donors' samples. The CDR3 here is CSGGTSGGVNTGELFF. The DNA of the CDR3 is TGCAGCGGGGGGACTAGCGGGGGAGTCAACACCGGGGAGCTGTTTTTT.